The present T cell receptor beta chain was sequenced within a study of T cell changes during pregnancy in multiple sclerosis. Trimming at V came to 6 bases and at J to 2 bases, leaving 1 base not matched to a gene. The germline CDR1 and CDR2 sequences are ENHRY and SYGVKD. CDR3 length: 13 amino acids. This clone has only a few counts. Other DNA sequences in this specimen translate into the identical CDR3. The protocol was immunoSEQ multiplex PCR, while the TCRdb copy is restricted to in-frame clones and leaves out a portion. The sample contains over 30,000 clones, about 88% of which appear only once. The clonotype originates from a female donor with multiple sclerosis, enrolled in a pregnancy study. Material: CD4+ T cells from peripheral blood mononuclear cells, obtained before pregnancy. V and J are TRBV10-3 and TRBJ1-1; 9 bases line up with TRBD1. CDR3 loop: CAIRGQGNTEAFF. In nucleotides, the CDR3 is TGTGCCATCAGGGGACAGGGTAACACTGAAGCTTTCTTT.